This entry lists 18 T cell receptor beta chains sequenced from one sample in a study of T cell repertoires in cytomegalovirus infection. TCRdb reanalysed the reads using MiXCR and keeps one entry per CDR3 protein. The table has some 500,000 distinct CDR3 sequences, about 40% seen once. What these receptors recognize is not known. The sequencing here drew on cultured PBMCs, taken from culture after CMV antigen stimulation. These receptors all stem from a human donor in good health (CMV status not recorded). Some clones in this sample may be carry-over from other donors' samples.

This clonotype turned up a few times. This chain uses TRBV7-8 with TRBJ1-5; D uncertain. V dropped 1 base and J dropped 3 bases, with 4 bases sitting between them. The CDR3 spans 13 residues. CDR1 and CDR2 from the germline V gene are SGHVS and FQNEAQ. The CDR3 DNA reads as TGTGCCAGCAGCTTAGTTCCCAATCAGCCCCAGCATTTT. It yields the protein CASSLVPNQPQHF.

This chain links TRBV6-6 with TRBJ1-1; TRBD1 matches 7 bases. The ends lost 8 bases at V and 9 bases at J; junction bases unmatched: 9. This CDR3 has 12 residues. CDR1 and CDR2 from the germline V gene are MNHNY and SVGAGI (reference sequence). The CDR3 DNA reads TGTGCCAGCCTACAGGGACAGCGGAAAGCTTTCTTT. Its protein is CASLQGQRKAFF.

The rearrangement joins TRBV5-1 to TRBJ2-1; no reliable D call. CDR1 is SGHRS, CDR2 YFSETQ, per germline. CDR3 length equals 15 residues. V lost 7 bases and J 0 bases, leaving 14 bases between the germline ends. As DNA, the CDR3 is TGCGCCAGCGTCCTAGATTTCGACTCCTACAATGAGCAGTTCTTC. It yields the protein CASVLDFDSYNEQFF. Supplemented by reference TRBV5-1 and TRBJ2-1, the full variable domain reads KAGVTQTPRYLIKTRGQQVTLSCSPISGHRSVSWYQQTPGQGLQFLFEYFSETQRNKGNFPGRFSGRQFSNSRSEMNVSTLELGDSALYLCASVLDFDSYNEQFFGPGTRLTVL.

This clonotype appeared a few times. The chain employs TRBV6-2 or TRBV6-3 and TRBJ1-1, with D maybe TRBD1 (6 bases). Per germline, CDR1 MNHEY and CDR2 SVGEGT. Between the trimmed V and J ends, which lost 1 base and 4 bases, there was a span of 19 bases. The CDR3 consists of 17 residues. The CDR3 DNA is TGTGCCAGCAGTTACTTCCGAGGAAGAGGGGGTCCCACTGAAGCTTTCTTT. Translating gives CASSYFRGRGGPTEAFF.

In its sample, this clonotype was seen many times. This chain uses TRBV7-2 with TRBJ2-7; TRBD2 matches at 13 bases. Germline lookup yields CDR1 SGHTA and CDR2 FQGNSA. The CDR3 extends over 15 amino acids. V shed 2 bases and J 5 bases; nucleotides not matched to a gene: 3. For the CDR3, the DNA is TGTGCCAGCAGCTTAAGGGGACTAGCGGGGAACGAGCAGTACTTC. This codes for CASSLRGLAGNEQYF.

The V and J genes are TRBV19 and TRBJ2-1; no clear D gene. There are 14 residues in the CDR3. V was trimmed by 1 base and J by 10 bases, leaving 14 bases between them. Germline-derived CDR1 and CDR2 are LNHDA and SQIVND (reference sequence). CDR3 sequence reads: CASSIGSTANEQFF. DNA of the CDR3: TGTGCCAGTAGTATAGGATCTACGGCGAACGAGCAGTTCTTC.

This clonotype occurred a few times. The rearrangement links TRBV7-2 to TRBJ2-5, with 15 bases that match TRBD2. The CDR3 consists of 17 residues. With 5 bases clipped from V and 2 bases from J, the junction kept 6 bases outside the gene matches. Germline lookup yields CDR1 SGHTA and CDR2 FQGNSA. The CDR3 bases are TGTGCCAGCAGCCAGGGACTAGCGGGAGGTGGGCAAGAGACCCAGTACTTC. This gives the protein CASSQGLAGGGQETQYF.

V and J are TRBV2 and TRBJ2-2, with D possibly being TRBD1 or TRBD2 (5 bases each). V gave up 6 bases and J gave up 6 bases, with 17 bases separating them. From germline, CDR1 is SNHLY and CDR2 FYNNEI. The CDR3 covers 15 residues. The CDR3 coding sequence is TGTGCCAGCAGAACCGGGACGGGCTACTCCGGGGAGCTGTTTTTT. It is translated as CASRTGTGYSGELFF.

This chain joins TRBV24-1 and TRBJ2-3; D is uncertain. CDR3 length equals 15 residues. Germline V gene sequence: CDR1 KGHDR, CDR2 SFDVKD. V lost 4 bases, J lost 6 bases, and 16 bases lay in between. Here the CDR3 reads CATSDSTLSGDTQYF. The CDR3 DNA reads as TGTGCCACCAGTGACTCGACTCTCTCTGGGGATACGCAGTATTTT.

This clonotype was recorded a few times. The DNA for the CDR3 is TGTGCCAGCAGCTTTTGGTCGGGAGAGGGGGAGACCCAGTACTTC. This codes for CASSFWSGEGETQYF. The rearrangement uses TRBV7-9 and TRBJ2-5, with D perhaps matching TRBD2 (6 bases). V was shortened by 3 bases and J by 5 bases, with 16 bases between the two germline ends. The V gene's germline CDR1 is SEHNR and CDR2 FQNEAQ (reference sequence). CDR3 length equals 15 residues.

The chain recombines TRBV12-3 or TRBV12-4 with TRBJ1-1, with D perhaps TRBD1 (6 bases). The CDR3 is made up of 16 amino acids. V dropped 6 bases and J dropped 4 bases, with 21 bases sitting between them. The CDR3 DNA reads TGTGCCAGCAGCCCATCGTCGGGGGGCTTGGGCACTGAAGCTTTCTTT. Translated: CASSPSSGGLGTEAFF.

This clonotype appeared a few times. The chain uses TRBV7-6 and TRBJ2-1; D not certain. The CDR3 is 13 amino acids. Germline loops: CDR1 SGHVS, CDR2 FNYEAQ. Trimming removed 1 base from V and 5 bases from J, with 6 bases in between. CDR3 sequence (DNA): TGTGCCAGCAGCTTAGTTATTGACAATGAGCAGTTCTTC. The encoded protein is CASSLVIDNEQFF.

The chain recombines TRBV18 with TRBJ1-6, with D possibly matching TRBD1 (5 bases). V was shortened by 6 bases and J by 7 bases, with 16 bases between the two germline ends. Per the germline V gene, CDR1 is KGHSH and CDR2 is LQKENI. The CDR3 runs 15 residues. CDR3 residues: CASSPTTAANSPLHF. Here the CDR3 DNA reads TGTGCCAGCTCGCCAACGACAGCAGCCAATTCACCCCTCCACTTT.

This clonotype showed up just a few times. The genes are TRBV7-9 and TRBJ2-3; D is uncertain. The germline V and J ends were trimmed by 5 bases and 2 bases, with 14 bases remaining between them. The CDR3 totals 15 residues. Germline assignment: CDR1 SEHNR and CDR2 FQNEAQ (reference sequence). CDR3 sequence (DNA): TGTGCCAGCAGCCCCTACACCCTCCTCACAGATACGCAGTATTTT. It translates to CASSPYTLLTDTQYF.

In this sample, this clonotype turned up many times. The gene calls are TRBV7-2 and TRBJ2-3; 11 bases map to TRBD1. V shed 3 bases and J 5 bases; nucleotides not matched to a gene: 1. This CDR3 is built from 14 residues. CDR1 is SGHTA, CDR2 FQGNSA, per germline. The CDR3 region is CASSLDRGRDTQYF. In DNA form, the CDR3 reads TGTGCCAGCAGCTTGGACAGGGGGCGAGATACGCAGTATTTT. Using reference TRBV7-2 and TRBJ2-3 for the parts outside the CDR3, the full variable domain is GAGVSQSPSNKVTEKGKDVELRCDPISGHTALYWYRQSLGQGLEFLIYFQGNSAPDKSGLPSDRFSAERTGGSVSTLTIQRTQQEDSAVYLCASSLDRGRDTQYFGPGTRLTVL.

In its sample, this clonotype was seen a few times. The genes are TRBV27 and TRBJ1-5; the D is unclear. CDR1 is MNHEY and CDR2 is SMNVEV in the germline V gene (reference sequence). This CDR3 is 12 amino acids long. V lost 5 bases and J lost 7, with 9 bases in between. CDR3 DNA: TGTGCCAGCAGTCCAACGGCCCAGCCCCAGCATTTT. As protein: CASSPTAQPQHF.

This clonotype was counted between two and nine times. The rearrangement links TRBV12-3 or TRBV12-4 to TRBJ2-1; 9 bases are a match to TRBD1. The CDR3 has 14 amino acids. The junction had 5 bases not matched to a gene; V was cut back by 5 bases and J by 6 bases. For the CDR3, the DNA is TGTGCCAGCAGTCCCGGGACAGGGAGCAATGAGCAGTTCTTC. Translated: CASSPGTGSNEQFF.

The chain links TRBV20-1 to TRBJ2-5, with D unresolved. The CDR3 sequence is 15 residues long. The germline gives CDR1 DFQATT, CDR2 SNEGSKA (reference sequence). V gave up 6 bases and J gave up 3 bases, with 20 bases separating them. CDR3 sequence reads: CSAPTPGPFEETQYF. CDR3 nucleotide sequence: TGCAGTGCCCCGACTCCCGGGCCATTTGAAGAGACCCAGTACTTC.